The rows below give T cell receptor beta chains drawn from one sample of a study of identical twins' blood T cells. TCRdb reanalysed the 5' RACE reads using MiXCR and keeps one entry per CDR3 protein. The sample lists 300,000 to 450,000 distinct CDR3 sequences; about 28% were seen once. The sample comprised PBMCs. The receptors stem from a woman aged 18-55 years in good health. CDR3s include the opening cysteine and the closing phenylalanine or tryptophan. A D gene is named only where the DNA matches it firmly. Rows may omit the clone size; those that give it use once, few, many or a size class.

j_call v_call clone_size d_call cdr3_aa cdr3_nt
TRBJ2-1 TRBV20-1 . . CSATVLVTGEQFF TGCAGTGCTACCGTACTAGTCACGGGTGAGCAGTTCTTC
TRBJ1-1 TRBV7-9 few . CASSFQEGTEAFF TGTGCCAGCAGCTTCCAGGAGGGGACTGAAGCTTTCTTT
TRBJ1-1 TRBV19 . . CASNTPGVWNTEAFF TGTGCCAGTAACACCCCAGGTGTGTGGAACACTGAAGCTTTCTTT
TRBJ1-1 TRBV20-1 few . CSAREGGAVTEAFF TGCAGTGCTAGAGAGGGGGGGGCGGTCACTGAAGCTTTCTTT
TRBJ1-4 TRBV7-9 . . CASSGYLGLAGEKLFF TGTGCCAGCAGCGGATATTTGGGCCTCGCGGGGGAAAAACTGTTTTTT
TRBJ2-1 TRBV11-3 few . CASSLNGQSYNEQFF TGTGCCAGCAGCTTAAATGGACAATCCTACAATGAGCAGTTCTTC
TRBJ2-1 TRBV20-1 few TRBD2 CSASGLAGGPIGNEQFF TGCAGTGCTTCGGGACTAGCGGGAGGGCCGATCGGCAATGAGCAGTTCTTC
TRBJ1-5 TRBV6-4 many . CASSAGVNQPQHF TGTGCCAGCAGTGCTGGAGTCAATCAGCCCCAGCATTTT
TRBJ1-2 TRBV7-8 . TRBD1 CASSDRGRHSDYGYTF TGTGCCAGCAGCGACAGGGGGCGTCATAGCGACTATGGCTACACCTTC
TRBJ1-5 TRBV7-9 . . CAGSPAGASNQPQHF TGTGCCGGCAGCCCGGCAGGTGCGAGCAATCAGCCCCAGCATTTT
TRBJ1-1 TRBV19 few . CASRGGKVETEAFF TGTGCCAGTAGAGGAGGGAAAGTAGAAACTGAAGCTTTCTTT
TRBJ1-6 TRBV12-3/TRBV12-4 . . CASSLKGDSPLHF TGTGCCAGCAGTTTAAAAGGGGATTCACCCCTCCACTTT
TRBJ2-7 TRBV19 . . CASSTAGDYEQYF TGTGCCAGTAGTACGGCAGGGGACTACGAGCAGTACTTC
TRBJ2-5 TRBV11-3 . . CASSSQGIGQETQYF TGTGCCAGCAGCTCCCAGGGTATCGGGCAAGAGACCCAGTACTTC
TRBJ2-6 TRBV7-9 . . CASSLAHLGTGANVLTF TGTGCCAGCAGCTTAGCCCACCTTGGGACTGGGGCCAACGTCCTGACTTTC
TRBJ1-2 TRBV7-2 few . CASSKIQKIGSGYTF TGTGCCAGCAGCAAGATCCAGAAAATCGGGTCAGGCTACACCTTC
TRBJ1-2 TRBV6-5 . . CASSYGGRIEQGYTF TGTGCCAGCAGTTACGGGGGGCGAATAGAACAGGGCTACACCTTC
TRBJ1-6 TRBV11-2 few . CASSELGPGNSPLHF TGTGCCAGCAGCGAGTTGGGGCCGGGAAATTCACCCCTCCACTTT
TRBJ2-2 TRBV6-2/TRBV6-3 . . CASTYGGSTGELFF TGTGCCAGCACCTACGGGGGTAGCACCGGGGAGCTGTTTTTT
TRBJ2-1 TRBV10-3 few . CAISEGGRFPNEQFF TGTGCCATCAGTGAGGGAGGGCGGTTCCCTAATGAGCAGTTCTTC
TRBJ2-1 TRBV11-2 . TRBD2 CASSLGGGSFNEQFF TGTGCCAGCAGCTTAGGGGGCGGGAGTTTTAATGAGCAGTTCTTC
TRBJ2-2 TRBV19 few TRBD1 CASARGQSTGELFF TGTGCCAGTGCCAGGGGGCAATCCACCGGGGAGCTGTTTTTT
TRBJ2-3 TRBV5-1 . TRBD2 CASSIGTRGDTQYF TGCGCCAGCAGCATAGGGACTAGAGGAGATACGCAGTATTTT
TRBJ2-1 TRBV6-2/TRBV6-3 few . CASSYGSEQFF TGTGCCAGCAGTTACGGGAGTGAGCAGTTCTTC
TRBJ1-1 TRBV18 few . CASSPLGQMAFF TGTGCCAGCTCACCACTCGGACAGATGGCTTTCTTT
TRBJ2-3 TRBV20-1 . TRBD1 CSASGTGGPDTQYF TGCAGTGCTAGCGGGACAGGGGGCCCAGATACGCAGTATTTT
TRBJ2-7 TRBV20-1 . TRBD2 CSGALGTSGYEQYF TGCAGTGGGGCTCTGGGGACTAGCGGCTACGAGCAGTACTTC
TRBJ2-1 TRBV7-6 . . CASSLNQGTYNEQFF TGTGCCAGCAGCTTAAATCAGGGAACCTACAATGAGCAGTTCTTC
TRBJ2-5 TRBV2 few . CASSEHPYQETQYF TGTGCCAGCAGTGAACACCCGTACCAAGAGACCCAGTACTTC
TRBJ1-1 TRBV13 . . CASSLSGRMNTEAFF TGTGCCAGCAGCTTGAGCGGCAGGATGAACACTGAAGCTTTCTTT
TRBJ2-2 TRBV7-9 few TRBD1 CASSLNRDRETGELFF TGTGCCAGCAGCTTGAACCGGGACAGAGAAACCGGGGAGCTGTTTTTT
TRBJ1-2 TRBV7-2 few TRBD1 CASRLTGAYGYTF TGTGCCAGCAGGTTGACAGGGGCCTATGGCTACACCTTC
TRBJ1-4 TRBV7-6 . . CASSLGASEEKLFF TGTGCCAGCAGCTTGGGGGCGAGTGAGGAAAAACTGTTTTTT
TRBJ1-1 TRBV20-1 . . CSGSYGGTMNTEAFF TGCAGTGGCTCATACGGCGGGACAATGAACACTGAAGCTTTCTTT
TRBJ2-1 TRBV9 few . CASSVAASSYNEQFF TGTGCCAGCAGCGTAGCGGCCAGCTCCTACAATGAGCAGTTCTTC
TRBJ1-3 TRBV7-3 . TRBD1 CASSYSGQGSGNTIYF TGTGCCAGCAGCTACAGTGGACAGGGGAGTGGAAACACCATATATTTT
TRBJ1-1 TRBV7-2 few . CASSQRPIAEAFF TGTGCCAGCAGCCAAAGACCTATCGCGGAGGCTTTCTTT
TRBJ1-6 TRBV11-2 few TRBD1 CASTGQPNSPLHF TGTGCCAGCACGGGACAGCCAAATTCACCCCTCCACTTT
TRBJ2-2 TRBV7-6 few . CASSLPGVGVNTGELFF TGTGCCAGCAGCCTTCCTGGGGTAGGAGTCAACACCGGGGAGCTGTTTTTT
TRBJ1-1 TRBV6-1 . TRBD1 CASSEVGDSEAFF TGTGCCAGCAGTGAAGTCGGGGACAGTGAAGCTTTCTTT
TRBJ2-7 TRBV19 . . CASSTGEQYF TGTGCCAGTAGTACGGGCGAGCAGTACTTC